This TCR beta chain was recorded in a study of human T cells and chemical hapten exposure (dated by TCRdb to about 2021). With regard to the full study: For sensitization, 2% DPC in acetone was applied to a roughly 2 cm by roughly 2 cm area of upper inner arm skin. Patients additionally received weekly therapeutic DPC doses to the scalp throughout the approximately 22-week study period. Patch testing on the upper back used Finn chambers containing 0.01% DPC, with scoring done after 6 days according to International Contact Dermatitis Research Group standards. The mostly female patient cohort included alopecia areata with under or over 50% scalp involvement, alopecia totalis and alopecia universalis. Libraries were combined into a pool for sequencing, and differences in TCR yield between samples came mainly from small differences in library volumes within the pool. In alopecia patients, the study followed how the peripheral blood TCR repertoire changed in vivo over primary and secondary sensitization to diphenylcyclopropenone (DPC), a hapten. Blood samples were taken from patients before sensitization (week 0) and then at 2, 6 and about 24 weeks after DPC sensitization. Blood for TCR sequencing was provided by twenty-nine alopecia patients at one to four time points (pre-sensitization, 2, 6 and 24 weeks). On the study overall, not on this receptor specifically: Repeated subsampling changed both the strength of the expansion versus patch-test correlation and the threshold at which that correlation became significant. A positive correlation was found between the number of PT1 expanded TCRs and patch test score, with significance reached at thresholds 8, 16 and 32 but not 4. Significantly more large CDR3 similarity clusters were formed by expanded TCRs than by pre-sensitization or healthy control sets, consistent with antigen-driven responses. Because every patient had alopecia, a presumed autoimmune disease, the patients' immune response might differ from that of healthy individuals. No change with DPC sensitization was found in the number of TCRs above 1 in 1000 frequency, and no evidence of global repertoire structure alterations was found.

Trimming removed 0 bases from V and 0 bases from J, leaving 7 bases between the germline ends. From its cysteine to its phenylalanine, the CDR3 spans 14 amino acids. The sequence is cut down to CDR3 DNA, 42 bases in frame from base 1. CDR1 and CDR2 were assigned from the germline V gene (reference sequence) as DFQATT and SNEGSKA. This clonotype came up many times. Its antigen specificity is not known. The sample holds no much larger clone one base away, and base qualities are not on file. To prepare the library, RACE was applied. Sequenced on a NextSeq 500. During library preparation, unique molecular identifiers were attached to individual cDNA molecules so that TCRs could be counted in a quantitative, reproducible way. From each blood RNA sample, both TCR alpha and TCR beta chains were sequenced. The original methods were these. Samples had a median of roughly 100,000 TCRs, with a range from about 23,224 to 750,000. The Decombinator software suite was used to annotate the V, J and CDR3 of the TCR reads. Every sample was subsampled to the same number of TCRs (28,000) for the PS versus PT1 abundance plots. TCRs were defined as expanded if absent before sensitization and observed at least eight times at the 2-week time point. TCRdb applied fastp at Q25 and MiXCR to the public reads, then kept only in-frame beta chains. CDR3 protein sequences are deduplicated, and each keeps its most common genes and DNA. For this entry, the V and J calls and clone size follow TCRdb and not the study's own pipeline. The sample table records a few hundred thousand distinct CDR3 sequences; nearly 6.5% of these occur just once. The top ten clonotypes cover under 7% of the sample.

According to the study, the label for this sample's time point signals: patch test 2, 6 weeks after DPC sensitization. The meaning of the sample's treatment or condition label: therapeutic diphenylcyclopropenone sensitization with weekly scalp DPC. At each patch-test visit, blood was drawn before the patch test was applied. To be eligible, patients had to be aged 18 to 70, diagnosed with alopecia and judged suitable for DPC therapy, while pregnant patients were excluded. Total RNA was extracted from unfractionated whole blood collected in Tempus Blood RNA tubes. Rearrangement joined TRBV20-1 to TRBJ2-3; no D gene call is confident. The sequencing used whole blood, collected in connection with sensitization to the hapten diphenylcyclopropenone (DPC). The source is a young woman with alopecia areata. Some clones in this sample may be carry-over from other donors' samples. The CDR3 region: CSARDADSTDTQYF. The sequenced DNA is TGCAGTGCTAGAGATGCAGATAGCACAGATACGCAGTATTTT.